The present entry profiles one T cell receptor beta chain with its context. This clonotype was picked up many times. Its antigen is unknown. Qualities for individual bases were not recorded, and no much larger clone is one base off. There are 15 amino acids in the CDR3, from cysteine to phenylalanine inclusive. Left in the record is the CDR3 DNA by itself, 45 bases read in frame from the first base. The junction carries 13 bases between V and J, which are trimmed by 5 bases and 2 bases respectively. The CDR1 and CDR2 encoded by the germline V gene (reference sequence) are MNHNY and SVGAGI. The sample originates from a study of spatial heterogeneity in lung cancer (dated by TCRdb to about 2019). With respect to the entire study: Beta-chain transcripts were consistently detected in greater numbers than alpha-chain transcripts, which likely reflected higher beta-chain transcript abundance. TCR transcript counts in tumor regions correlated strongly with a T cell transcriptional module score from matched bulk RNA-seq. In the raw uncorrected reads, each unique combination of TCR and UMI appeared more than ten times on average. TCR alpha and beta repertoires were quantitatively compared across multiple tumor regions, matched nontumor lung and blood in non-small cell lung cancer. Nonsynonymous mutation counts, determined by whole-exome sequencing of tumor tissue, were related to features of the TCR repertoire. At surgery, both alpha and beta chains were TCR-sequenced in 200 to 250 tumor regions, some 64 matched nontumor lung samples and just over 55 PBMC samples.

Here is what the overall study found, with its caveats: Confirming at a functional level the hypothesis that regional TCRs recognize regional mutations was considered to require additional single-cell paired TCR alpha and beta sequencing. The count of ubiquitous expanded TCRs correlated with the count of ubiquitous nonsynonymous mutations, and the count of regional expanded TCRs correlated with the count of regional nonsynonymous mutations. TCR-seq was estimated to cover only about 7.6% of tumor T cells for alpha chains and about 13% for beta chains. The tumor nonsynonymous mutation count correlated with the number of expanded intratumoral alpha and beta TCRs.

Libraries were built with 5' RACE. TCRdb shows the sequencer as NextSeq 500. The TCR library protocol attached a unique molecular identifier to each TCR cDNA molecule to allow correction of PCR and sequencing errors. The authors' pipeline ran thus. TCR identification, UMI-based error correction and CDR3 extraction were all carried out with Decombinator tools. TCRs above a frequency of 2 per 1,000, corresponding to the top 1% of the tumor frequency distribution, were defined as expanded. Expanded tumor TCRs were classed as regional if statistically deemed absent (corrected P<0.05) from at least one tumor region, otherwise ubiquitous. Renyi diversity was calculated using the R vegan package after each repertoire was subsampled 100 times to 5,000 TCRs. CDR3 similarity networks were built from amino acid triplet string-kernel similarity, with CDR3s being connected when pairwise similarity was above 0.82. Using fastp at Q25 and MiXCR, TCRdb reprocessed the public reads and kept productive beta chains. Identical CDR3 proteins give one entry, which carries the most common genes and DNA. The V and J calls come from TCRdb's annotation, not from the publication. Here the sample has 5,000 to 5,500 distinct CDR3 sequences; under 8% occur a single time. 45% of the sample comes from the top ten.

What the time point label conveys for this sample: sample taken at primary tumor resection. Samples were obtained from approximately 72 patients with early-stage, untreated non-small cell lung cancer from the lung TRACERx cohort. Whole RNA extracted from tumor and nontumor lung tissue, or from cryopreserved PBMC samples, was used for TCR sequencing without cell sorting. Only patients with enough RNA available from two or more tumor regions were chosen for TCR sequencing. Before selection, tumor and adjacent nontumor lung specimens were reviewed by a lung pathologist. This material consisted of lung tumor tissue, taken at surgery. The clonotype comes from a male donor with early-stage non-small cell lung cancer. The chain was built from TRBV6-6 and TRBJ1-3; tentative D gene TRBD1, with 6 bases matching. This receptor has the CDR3 CASSRQAQPGNTIYF. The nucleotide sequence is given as TGTGCCAGCAGTAGACAGGCCCAGCCTGGAAACACCATATATTTT.